This T cell receptor (beta chain) was recorded in a study of siplizumab effects on memory and regulatory T cells. The CDR3 has 17 residues. This table comes from immunoSEQ multiplex PCR, and its TCRdb copy is limited to in-frame clones, with some not included. Here the sample spans 90,000 to 120,000 clones, just over 90% being singletons. V gene TRBV21-1 combines with J gene TRBJ2-7; the DNA was not used to check the table's D call, TRBD1. TRBV21-1 constitutes a pseudogene. Sequenced: Tregs sorted from blood. The clonotype comes from a human donor in good health. CDR3 sequence (DNA): TGTGCCAGCAGCAAAGAGAGGGCTGGACAGGGGCCCTACGAGCAGTACTTC. Protein sequence: CASSKERAGQGPYEQYF.